The 2 T cell receptor beta chains listed next were all sequenced from one sample in a study of blood T cell repertoires in COVID-19. Sequencing was performed with immunoSEQ multiplex PCR; in TCRdb, only in-frame clones are kept and a portion is missing. The data contain over 100,000 clones, about four fifths of them seen just once; the ten biggest clones take up 26%. Sequences were obtained from peripheral blood. The receptors were gathered from a man aged 60 to 69 with acute or convalescent COVID-19.

J is TRBJ1-6 and V is TRBV5-6; TRBD1 agrees at 9 bases. The CDR3 has 13 amino acids. CDR1 is SGHDT and CDR2 is YYEEEE in the germline V gene. J was trimmed by 10 bases and V by 5 bases; bases with no gene match: 4. The DNA of the CDR3 is TGTGCCAGCAGGGGACAGGGAATATCACCCCTCCACTTT. Translated: CASRGQGISPLHF.

In DNA, the CDR3 is TGCGCCAGCAGCTTACCGACTAGCGGGAGTGTCAATGAGCAGTTCTTC. This sequence encodes CASSLPTSGSVNEQFF. The V and J genes are TRBV5-1 and TRBJ2-1; 12 positions agree with TRBD2. Germline lookup yields CDR1 SGHRS and CDR2 YFSETQ. After removal of 2 bases from V and 6 bases from J, the junction contained 6 bases not matched to a gene. The CDR3 covers 16 residues.